A selection of T cell receptor beta chains follows, all from one sample in a study of blood T cell repertoires in COVID-19. The method was immunoSEQ multiplex PCR; TCRdb's version includes in-frame clones alone and lacks a portion of them. Among 200,000 to 300,000 clones listed, nearly 85% were seen once. Input material: peripheral blood. The receptor set was obtained from a human donor in a cohort sampled during active COVID-19. Each CDR3 is given with its conserved first and last residue.

V	J	CDR3
TRBV9	TRBJ2-7	CASSEDSGDEQYF
TRBV19	TRBJ2-4	CASSPETGPLAKNIQYF
TRBV10-3	TRBJ1-2	CAISARDTFGGYTF
TRBV27	TRBJ2-3	CASSFNPRTSGDTQYF
TRBV5-1	TRBJ2-5	CASSLDPPEKTQYF
TRBV11-1	TRBJ2-5	CASSLIRGGAWETQYF
TRBV5-1	TRBJ2-1	CASSTTTGAHNEQFF
TRBV4-2	TRBJ1-6	CASSQDVDSNSPLHF
TRBV19	TRBJ1-5	CASSMSDRDGEPQHF
TRBV6-5	TRBJ1-4	CASTGLRELFF
TRBV6-4	TRBJ2-3	CASSASQGPDTQYF
TRBV29-1	TRBJ2-2	CSVALANTGELFF
TRBV6-2/TRBV6-3	TRBJ2-1	CASSSSLGRSSKVSYNEQFF
TRBV10-3	TRBJ2-7	CAISAGQINYEQYF
TRBV11-3	TRBJ2-7	CASSQKGLCGTGGIPFHF
TRBV10-3	TRBJ2-7	CAISELGTGETYEQYF
TRBV11-2	TRBJ1-4	CASSTRGGTNEKLFF
TRBV6-5	TRBJ2-7	CASIQGADRGHEQYF
TRBV6-2/TRBV6-3	TRBJ2-1	CASSYLAGGPREQFF
TRBV11-1	TRBJ2-7	CASSLGQVHEQYF
TRBV5-1	TRBJ2-2	CASSPGQGASFIVRELFF
TRBV11-2	TRBJ2-3	CASSLRLTTSTDTQYF
TRBV6-5	TRBJ2-7	CASKRVSHEQYF
TRBV7-9	TRBJ2-3	CASSPPFRDRGADTQYF
TRBV28	TRBJ2-4	CASSLAGQTVVQYF
TRBV6-2/TRBV6-3	TRBJ1-5	CASSPLGGGQNQPQHF
TRBV5-5	TRBJ1-4	CASSDERVPEIGLFF
TRBV28	TRBJ1-1	CASSPTGGWGTEAFF
TRBV7-9	TRBJ1-1	CASSLVGGANTEAFF
TRBV6-2/TRBV6-3	TRBJ1-3	CASSYGTASGNTIYF
TRBV7-9	TRBJ1-3	CASSLSGTAGNTIYF
TRBV27	TRBJ1-4	CASSLSTRTNEKLFF
TRBV6-5	TRBJ2-3	CASRSGLIDTQYF
TRBV19	TRBJ2-4	CASSPRTGIAKNIQYF
TRBV29-1	TRBJ1-1	CSGRTVMNTEAFF
TRBV5-6	TRBJ2-2	CASSSRERERFTGELFF
TRBV7-2	TRBJ2-1	CASSLAVLGGGEQFF
TRBV7-8	TRBJ1-1	CASSLQDYTEAFF
TRBV2	TRBJ2-7	CASNRDREYEQYF
TRBV27	TRBJ1-1	CASSHLHGDTEAFF
TRBV12-5	TRBJ2-7	CASGGGQKYYEQYF